Listed here are 10 T cell receptor beta chains from one sample, sequenced in a study of beta chain features in type 1 diabetes. The study's findings and limits: Researchers report that Type 1 diabetes patients had moderately but significantly shorter TCRB CDR3s across all four CD4+ subsets.

Sequenced material consisted of expressed TCRB transcripts (all of the isolated RNA was reverse transcribed). TCRdb keeps only in-frame clones here, not all; method: immunoSEQ multiplex PCR. Of under 350,000 clones listed, 14% were seen once; the top ten hold about 0.017%. Their antigens remain unidentified. Sequencing input: naive CD4+ T cells from blood. These TCRs come from a man aged 25-40 years with type 1 diabetes.

A few counts support this clone. The rearrangement joins TRBV29-1 to TRBJ2-1, with D maybe TRBD1 (5 bases). V was trimmed by 5 bases and J by 1 base, leaving 6 bases between them. This CDR3 has 12 amino acids. Per the germline V gene, CDR1 is SQVTM and CDR2 is ANQGSEA. The CDR3 nucleotides are TGCAGCGTTAGACAGTCCTACAATGAGCAGTTCTTC. Its protein product is CSVRQSYNEQFF.

This clone was recorded a few times. The chain combines TRBV10-3 with TRBJ2-1; 10 bases match TRBD2. The CDR3 covers 13 residues. V was clipped by 9 bases and J by 5 bases; unmatched bases: 4. In germline, CDR1 is ENHRY, CDR2 SYGVKD. The CDR3 here is CAMSGRADNEQFF. CDR3 nucleotides: TGTGCCATGAGCGGGAGGGCCGACAATGAGCAGTTCTTC.

The chain uses TRBV29-1 and TRBJ2-7; 8 bases align to TRBD1. The germline CDR1 and CDR2 sequences are SQVTM and ANQGSEA. The CDR3 is 15 amino acids. Germline trimming cut 1 base from V and 4 bases from J; bases unmatched to any gene: 9. CDR3 nucleotide sequence: TGCAGCGTTGAAGTTCGGGGGACAGGTCCATACGAGCAGTACTTC. Translation: CSVEVRGTGPYEQYF.

V is TRBV4-3 and J is TRBJ2-7, with 14 bases matching TRBD2. Germline V gene lookup returns CDR1 LGHNA and CDR2 YSLEER. CDR3 size: 18 residues. The trim removed 1 base at V and 2 bases at J, leaving 7 bases unmatched. This CDR3 reads CASSQGPGLAGAAYEQYF. The CDR3 nucleotides are TGCGCCAGCAGCCAAGGCCCGGGACTAGCGGGAGCAGCCTACGAGCAGTACTTC.

The chain has TRBV5-1 and TRBJ1-1, with 7 bases that match TRBD1. There are 14 residues in the CDR3. Germline V gene sequence: CDR1 SGHRS, CDR2 YFSETQ. Losses at the gene ends were 3 bases for V and 2 bases for J; bases not matched to a gene: 4. Here the CDR3 DNA reads TGCGCCAGCAGCTCCACAGGGGCCAACACTGAAGCTTTCTTT. It is translated as CASSSTGANTEAFF.

This clone has more than one count but fewer than ten. The chain has TRBV15 and TRBJ1-1; D gene unclear. The CDR3 is 15 residues long. Per germline, CDR1 LNHNV and CDR2 YYDKDF (reference sequence). The V gene lost 0 bases and the J gene lost 1 base, with 9 bases spanning the gap. For the CDR3, the DNA is TGTGCCACCAGCAGAGAGGCGCGACAGAACACTGAAGCTTTCTTT. It translates to CATSREARQNTEAFF.

This clone was recorded a few times. The chain has TRBV14 and TRBJ2-1; 9 bases agree with TRBD2. Trimming took 4 bases from V and 15 from J; bases not matched to a gene: 10. From germline, CDR1 is SGHDN and CDR2 FVKESK. The CDR3 consists of 13 residues. The CDR3 reads CASSLLQREARFF. The CDR3 nucleotides are TGTGCCAGCAGCCTGCTACAGCGGGAGGCGCGGTTCTTC.

This clone was seen more than once but under ten times. J is TRBJ1-1 and V is TRBV30, with 9 bases matching TRBD1. This CDR3 has 14 amino acids. J was trimmed by 2 bases and V by 4 bases; bases with no gene match: 5. Germline values: CDR1 GTSNPN, CDR2 SVGIG (reference sequence). As DNA, the CDR3 is TGTGCCTGGAAATGGACAGGGGCAAACACTGAAGCTTTCTTT. This sequence encodes CAWKWTGANTEAFF.

The chain combines TRBV30 with TRBJ2-5; D is ambiguous. Trimming pared 5 bases from V and 1 base from J, leaving 5 bases between. CDR1 is GTSNPN and CDR2 is SVGIG in the germline V gene (reference sequence). The CDR3 consists of 11 residues. The CDR3 nucleotides read TGTGCCTGGGCGATCCAAGAGACCCAGTACTTC. It is translated as CAWAIQETQYF.

This chain joins TRBV5-8 and TRBJ1-4; 11 bases map to TRBD1. Germline V gene data show CDR1 as SGHTS and CDR2 as YDEGEE. The CDR3 totals 15 residues. V lost 3 bases and J lost 8; bases outside the gene matches: 6. The CDR3 DNA is TGTGCCAGCAGCTCAAAGGGACAGGGGGACGAAAAACTGTTTTTT. This encodes CASSSKGQGDEKLFF.